This T cell receptor (beta chain) was profiled in a study of blood T cell repertoires in COVID-19. Study-wide context: PBMCs, B-cell-depleted T cells, or T cells provided the cDNA or gDNA that made up the material.

This clone was found a few times. Sequencing was performed with immunoSEQ multiplex PCR; in TCRdb, only in-frame clones are kept and a portion is missing. The repertoire holds 95,000 to 120,000 clones, with 70% to 90% as singletons. The TCR originated in a middle-aged man with acute or convalescent COVID-19. Material for sequencing was peripheral blood.

CDR3 nucleotides: TGCGCCAGCAGCCAAGATAGTAACTCCTACGAGCAGTACTTC. Its protein is CASSQDSNSYEQYF. The genes are TRBV4-1 and TRBJ2-7, with D unresolved. This CDR3 has 14 residues. Trimming left V 0 bases short and J 0 bases short, with 6 bases between. Germline loops: CDR1 MGHRA, CDR2 YSYEKL.